The source of this TCR beta chain is a study of blood T cells in healthy people across ages. In this sample, this clonotype turned up many times. Combining a sample-barcoded 5' primer with a J-beta primer mix, a second PCR ran for roughly 7 to 12 cycles. Each cDNA molecule received a tag from a template-switch adaptor that had 12 random nucleotides. TCRdb re-called the 5' RACE reads through MiXCR, storing one row per CDR3 protein. The data contain fewer than 600,000 distinct CDR3 sequences, around a quarter of them singletons. Looked up from germline, CDR1 is MRHNA and CDR2 is SNTAGT. This CDR3 has 15 residues. The J segment lost 4 bases and the V segment lost 3 bases, leaving 1 base of the junction unmatched. A further study also used this sample, focusing on T cells of mothers and their children. According to that study: Microchimeric T cell clones that persisted were not detected.

The clonotype originates from a boy between 2 and 10 years old in good health. This chain links TRBV6-4 with TRBJ2-3; 13 nucleotides agree with TRBD2. Sequencing used blood. CDR3 residues: CASSDTSGGADTQYF. The CDR3 region has the DNA TGTGCCAGCAGTGATACTAGCGGGGGGGCAGATACGCAGTATTTT.